The 14 T cell receptor beta chains below were found in one sample sequenced in a study of CD4 T cells in relation to SARS-CoV-2 and coronaviruses. Which antigens these TCRs recognize remains unknown. Repertoires were generated with immunoSEQ multiplex PCR, while TCRdb's copy carries only in-frame clones and drops some. The sample shows about 20,000 clones, roughly 72% of them seen only once. CD4+ T cells from unexposed donors were obtained before the COVID-19 pandemic (2011-2018). The cells were cultured for around ten days before CD4+ T cells were isolated. The sequenced material came from CD4+ T cells from PBMCs, cultured in vitro. Receptor source: a human donor in good health.

The CDR3, as DNA: TGTGCCAGCAGCTTAGATTGGGGGTCCCAAGAGACCCAGTACTTC. Translated: CASSLDWGSQETQYF. This chain connects TRBV11-2 to TRBJ2-5; D assignment may be TRBD1 or TRBD2 (5 bases each). Germline V gene lookup returns CDR1 SGHAT and CDR2 FQNNGV. The V and J ends lost 0 bases and 1 base respectively, with 9 bases between them. The CDR3 has 15 residues.

Written as DNA, the CDR3 is TGTGCCAGCAGCTCCGCCCGGGACTGGATTAAACATGAGCAGTTCTTC. Residues: CASSSARDWIKHEQFF. The chain joins TRBV7-8 to TRBJ2-1; a possible D gene is TRBD2 (6 bases). Between the trimmed V and J ends, which lost 4 bases and 8 bases, there was a span of 21 bases. The CDR3 contains 16 residues. Germline V gene sequence: CDR1 SGHVS, CDR2 FQNEAQ.

This clone was detected once. The V and J genes are TRBV3-1 (or the pseudogene TRBV3-2) and TRBJ2-3, with D maybe TRBD2 (5 bases). Germline V lookup: CDR1 LGHDT, CDR2 YNNKEL (reference sequence). V gave up 3 bases and J gave up 3 bases, with 16 bases separating them. The CDR3 runs 16 residues. CDR3 region: CASSQSSSPGTDTQYF. The CDR3, as DNA: TGTGCCAGCAGCCAGTCCTCTAGCCCTGGGACAGATACGCAGTATTTT.

CDR3 sequence reads: CASSLAVGRYYYEQYF. As DNA, the CDR3 is TGCGCCAGCAGCTTGGCTGTCGGCAGGTACTACTACGAGCAGTACTTC. The V call is TRBV5-1, the J call TRBJ2-7; D remains unclear. The CDR3 length is 16 residues. V dropped 0 bases and J dropped 3 bases, with 16 bases sitting between them. Per germline, CDR1 SGHRS and CDR2 YFSETQ.

This chain connects TRBV3-1 (or the pseudogene TRBV3-2) to TRBJ2-5, with 9 nucleotides matching TRBD2. The CDR3 runs to 13 residues. Germline assignment: CDR1 LGHDT and CDR2 YNNKEL (reference sequence). V lost 6 bases and J lost 7; bases outside the gene matches: 6. CDR3 DNA sequence: TGTGCCAGCAGTTTAGCGGGAGCGGTGACCCAGTACTTC. Its translation is CASSLAGAVTQYF.

This sequence joins TRBV2 and TRBJ1-2, with D perhaps matching TRBD1 (5 bases). V shed 10 bases and J shed 3 bases, with 18 bases lying between them. The CDR3 contains 14 residues. Germline loops: CDR1 SNHLY, CDR2 FYNNEI. The CDR3 region is CAIFPGNPHYGYTF. CDR3 coding DNA: TGTGCCATATTCCCAGGGAACCCACACTATGGCTACACCTTC.

This clone was detected a few times. The chain joins TRBV4-1 to TRBJ2-7; TRBD2 matches 8 bases. V lost 2 bases, J lost 2 bases, and 5 bases stayed unmatched. CDR1 is MGHRA and CDR2 is YSYEKL in the germline V gene. This CDR3 has 15 residues. Here the CDR3 DNA reads TGCGCCAGCAGCCAACCGACTAGCGCAACCTACGAGCAGTACTTC. This codes for CASSQPTSATYEQYF.

This clone turned up a few times. The chain recombines TRBV12-3 or TRBV12-4 with TRBJ2-2; D gene ambiguous. There are 11 residues in the CDR3. V lost 8 bases and J lost 5, with 6 bases in between. CDR3 residues: CASRKTGELFF. Written as DNA, the CDR3 is TGTGCCAGCCGCAAAACCGGGGAGCTGTTTTTT.

The chain uses TRBV7-2 and TRBJ2-1; D unclear. The germline V gene has CDR1 SGHTA and CDR2 FQGNSA. This CDR3 comprises 12 residues. V was pared by 4 bases and J by 5 bases, with 6 bases between. Here the CDR3 DNA reads TGTGCCAGCAGCTCTCTGGACAATGAGCAGTTCTTC. It specifies CASSSLDNEQFF.

The chain links TRBV5-6 to TRBJ1-2; no definite D call. CDR1 is SGHDT and CDR2 is YYEEEE in the germline V gene. CDR3 length equals 14 residues. Trimming removed 4 bases from V and 7 bases from J, with 17 bases in between. CDR3 protein: CASSPPGSWGGYTF. CDR3 sequence (DNA): TGTGCCAGCAGCCCCCCCGGGTCATGGGGTGGCTACACCTTC. The full variable domain, in which reference TRBV5-6 and TRBJ1-2 provide the parts outside the CDR3, is DAGVTQSPTHLIKTRGQQVTLRCSPKSGHDTVSWYQQALGQGPQFIFQYYEEEERQRGNFPDRFSGHQFPNYSSELNVNALLLGDSALYLCASSPPGSWGGYTFGSGTRLTVV.

The V call is TRBV5-1, the J call TRBJ1-2; perhaps TRBD1 as D (5 bases). Trimming took 0 bases from V and 7 from J, leaving 13 bases between them. Per germline, CDR1 SGHRS and CDR2 YFSETQ. The CDR3 sequence is 14 residues long. The CDR3 bases are TGCGCCAGCAGCTTGGCAGGGACGTCCGTTGGCTACACCTTC. This sequence encodes CASSLAGTSVGYTF.

A single count supports this clone. This chain uses TRBV6-5 with TRBJ1-4; TRBD1 agrees at 7 bases. Looked up from germline, CDR1 is MNHEY and CDR2 is SVGAGI. Germline trimming cut 2 bases from V and 8 bases from J; bases unmatched to any gene: 8. The length of the CDR3 is 15 residues. In DNA, the CDR3 is TGTGCCAGCAGTTACGGGGGAACAGGGGACGAAAAACTGTTTTTT. Amino acids: CASSYGGTGDEKLFF.

The rearrangement uses TRBV11-2 and TRBJ1-2, with TRBD1 matching over 9 bases. Per germline, CDR1 SGHAT and CDR2 FQNNGV. The CDR3 length is 14 residues. After removal of 1 base from V and 8 bases from J, the junction contained 5 bases not matched to a gene. CDR3: CASSLASGQGGYTF. In nucleotides, the CDR3 is TGTGCCAGCAGCTTAGCCTCGGGACAGGGAGGCTACACCTTC.

The chain has TRBV18 and TRBJ2-5; D gene ambiguous. Germline V CDR1 and CDR2: KGHSH, LQKENI. V was shortened by 4 bases and J by 1 base, with 13 bases between the two germline ends. The CDR3 spans 15 residues. The CDR3 sequence is CASSRTLEPQETQYF. As DNA, the CDR3 is TGTGCCAGCTCACGAACCCTTGAGCCCCAAGAGACCCAGTACTTC.